This T cell receptor beta chain was captured in a study of shared clonotypes between healthy human individuals. Concerning this clone itself: Other DNA sequences from this sample encode an identical CDR3 as well.

Trimming pared 2 bases from V and 2 bases from J, leaving 11 bases between. The CDR3 sequence is 14 residues long. Germline V gives CDR1 SGDLS, CDR2 YYNGEE. The table came from immunoSEQ multiplex PCR; TCRdb's copy has only in-frame clones and leaves some out. The data contain about 690,000 clones, roughly 91% of them singletons. The V and J genes are TRBV9 and TRBJ2-7; possible D gene TRBD1, 6 bases. Sequenced input: memory CD8+ T cells from PBMCs. Subset denoted: CD45RO+ cells pooled with CCR7-negative TemRA cells. The clonotype comes from a man between 18 and 29 years old in good health. Some clones in this sample may be carry-over from other donors' samples. The CDR3 loop is CASSVGQGTYEQYF. The CDR3 nucleotides read TGTGCCAGCAGCGTGGGACAAGGAACCTACGAGCAGTACTTC. Complete variable domain (other parts from reference TRBV9 and TRBJ2-7): DSGVTQTPKHLITATGQRVTLRCSPRSGDLSVYWYQQSLDQGLQFLIQYYNGEERAKGNILERFSAQQFPDLHSELNLSSLELGDSALYFCASSVGQGTYEQYFGPGTRLTVT.